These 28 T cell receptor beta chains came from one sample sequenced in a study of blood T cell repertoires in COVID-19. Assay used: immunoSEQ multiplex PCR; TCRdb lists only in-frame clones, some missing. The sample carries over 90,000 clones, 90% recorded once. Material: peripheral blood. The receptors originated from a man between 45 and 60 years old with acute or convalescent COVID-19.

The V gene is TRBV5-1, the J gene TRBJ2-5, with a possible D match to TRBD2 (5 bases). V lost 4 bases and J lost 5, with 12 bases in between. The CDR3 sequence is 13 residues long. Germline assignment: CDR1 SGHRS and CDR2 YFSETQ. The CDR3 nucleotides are TGCGCCAGCAGCACACAACCGGGGGAGACCCAGTACTTC. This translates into CASSTQPGETQYF. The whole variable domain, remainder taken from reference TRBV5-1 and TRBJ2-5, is KAGVTQTPRYLIKTRGQQVTLSCSPISGHRSVSWYQQTPGQGLQFLFEYFSETQRNKGNFPGRFSGRQFSNSRSEMNVSTLELGDSALYLCASSTQPGETQYFGPGTRLLVL.

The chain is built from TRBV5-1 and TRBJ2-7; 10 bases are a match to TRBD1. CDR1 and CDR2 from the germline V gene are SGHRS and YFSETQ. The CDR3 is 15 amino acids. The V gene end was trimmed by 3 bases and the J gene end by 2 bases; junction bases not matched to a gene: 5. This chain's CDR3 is CASSSKTGGAYEQYF. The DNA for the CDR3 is TGCGCCAGCAGCTCCAAGACAGGGGGCGCCTACGAGCAGTACTTC.

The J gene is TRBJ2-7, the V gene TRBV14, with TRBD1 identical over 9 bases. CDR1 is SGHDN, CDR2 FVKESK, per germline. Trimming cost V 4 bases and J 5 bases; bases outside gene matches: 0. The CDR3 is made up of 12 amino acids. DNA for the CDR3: TGTGCCAGCAGCCGACAGGGGGACGAGCAGTACTTC. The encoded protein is CASSRQGDEQYF.

The CDR3 coding sequence is TGCGCCAGCAGCCCCGGACAGAATTTCTACGAGCAGTACTTC. Protein: CASSPGQNFYEQYF. The chain combines TRBV5-1 with TRBJ2-7, with a possible D match to TRBD1 (6 bases). V lost 4 bases and J 3 bases, leaving 14 bases between the germline ends. The CDR3 totals 14 residues. CDR1 and CDR2 from the germline V gene are SGHRS and YFSETQ.

The CDR3 sequence: CASSPGQGASNSPLHF. DNA of the CDR3: TGCGCCAGCAGCCCGGGACAGGGGGCAAGTAATTCACCCCTCCACTTT. The chain joins TRBV5-1 to TRBJ1-6, with 12 bases identical to TRBD1. The V gene end was trimmed by 4 bases and the J gene end by 6 bases; junction bases not matched to a gene: 5. The CDR3 extends over 16 amino acids. CDR1 is SGHRS, CDR2 YFSETQ, per germline.

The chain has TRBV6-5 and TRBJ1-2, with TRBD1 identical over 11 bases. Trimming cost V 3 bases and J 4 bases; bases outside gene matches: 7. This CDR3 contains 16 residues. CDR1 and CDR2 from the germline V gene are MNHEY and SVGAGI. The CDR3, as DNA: TGTGCCAGCAGTTATCGGACAGGGGGCGCGGGCTATGGCTACACCTTC. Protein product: CASSYRTGGAGYGYTF.

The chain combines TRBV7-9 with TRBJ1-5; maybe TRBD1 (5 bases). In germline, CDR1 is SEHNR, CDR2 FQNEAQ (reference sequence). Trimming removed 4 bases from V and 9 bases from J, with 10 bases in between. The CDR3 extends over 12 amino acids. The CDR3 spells CASSSAGGPQHF. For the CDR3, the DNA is TGTGCCAGCAGCTCCGCGGGGGGGCCCCAGCATTTT.

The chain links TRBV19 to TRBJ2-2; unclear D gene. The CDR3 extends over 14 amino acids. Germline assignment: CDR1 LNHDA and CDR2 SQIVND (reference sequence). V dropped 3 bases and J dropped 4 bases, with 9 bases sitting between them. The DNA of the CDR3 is TGTGCCAGTAGTATCGGGTTTAGCACCGGGGAGCTGTTTTTT. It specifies CASSIGFSTGELFF.

Written as DNA, the CDR3 is TGTGCCAGCAGCCGGACAGGGGTGGACACCATATATTTT. As protein: CASSRTGVDTIYF. This chain connects TRBV5-6 to TRBJ1-3, with 9 nucleotides matching TRBD1. The CDR3 has 13 residues. After removal of 4 bases from V and 8 bases from J, the junction contained 4 bases not matched to a gene. The germline V gene encodes CDR1 SGHDT and CDR2 YYEEEE.

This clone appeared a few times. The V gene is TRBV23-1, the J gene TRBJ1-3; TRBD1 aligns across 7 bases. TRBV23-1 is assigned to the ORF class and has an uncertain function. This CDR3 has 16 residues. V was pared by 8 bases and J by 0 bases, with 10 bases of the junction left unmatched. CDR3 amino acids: CASGGGRSPSGNTIYF. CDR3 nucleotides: TGCGCCAGCGGAGGGGGCAGGTCCCCCTCTGGAAACACCATATATTTT.

The CDR3: CASSLDNYEQYF. DNA for the CDR3: TGTGCCAGCAGCTTAGACAACTACGAGCAGTACTTC. This chain uses TRBV5-4 with TRBJ2-7, with D unresolved. Germline V gives CDR1 SGHNT, CDR2 YYREEE (reference sequence). The CDR3 spans 12 residues. Trimming stripped 2 bases from V and 3 bases from J, with 6 bases between.

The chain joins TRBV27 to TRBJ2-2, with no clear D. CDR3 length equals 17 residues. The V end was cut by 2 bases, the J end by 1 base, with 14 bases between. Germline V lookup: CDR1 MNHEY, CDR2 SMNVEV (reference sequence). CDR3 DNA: TGTGCCAGCAGTTTAGAATTTCGTCTTAGGAACACCGGGGAGCTGTTTTTT. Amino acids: CASSLEFRLRNTGELFF.

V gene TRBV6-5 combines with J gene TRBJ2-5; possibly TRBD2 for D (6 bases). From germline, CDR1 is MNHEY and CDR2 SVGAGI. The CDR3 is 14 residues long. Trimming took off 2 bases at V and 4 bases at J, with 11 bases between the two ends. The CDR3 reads CASSYDWRGETQYF. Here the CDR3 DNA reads TGTGCCAGCAGTTACGACTGGAGGGGAGAGACCCAGTACTTC.

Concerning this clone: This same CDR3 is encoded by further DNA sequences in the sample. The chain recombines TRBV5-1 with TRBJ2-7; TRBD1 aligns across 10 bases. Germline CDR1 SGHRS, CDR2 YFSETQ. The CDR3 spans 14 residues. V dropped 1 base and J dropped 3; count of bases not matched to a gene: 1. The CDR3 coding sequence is TGCGCCAGCAGCTTGCGGACAGGGGGCTACGAGCAGTACTTC. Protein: CASSLRTGGYEQYF.

CDR3 region: CASSFRGATNEKLFF. DNA of the CDR3: TGTGCCAGCAGCTTCCGGGGAGCAACTAATGAAAAACTGTTTTTT. V is TRBV7-6 and J is TRBJ1-4; the D is unclear. The CDR3 is made up of 15 amino acids. CDR1 SGHVS and CDR2 FNYEAQ come from the germline V gene. The V and J ends lost 3 bases and 0 bases respectively, with 8 bases between them.

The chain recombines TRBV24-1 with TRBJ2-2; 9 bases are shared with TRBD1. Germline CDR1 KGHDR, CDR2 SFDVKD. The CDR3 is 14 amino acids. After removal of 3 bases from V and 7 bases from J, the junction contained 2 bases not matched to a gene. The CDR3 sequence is CATSDTGGVGELFF. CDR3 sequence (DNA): TGTGCCACCAGTGATACAGGGGGCGTCGGGGAGCTGTTTTTT.

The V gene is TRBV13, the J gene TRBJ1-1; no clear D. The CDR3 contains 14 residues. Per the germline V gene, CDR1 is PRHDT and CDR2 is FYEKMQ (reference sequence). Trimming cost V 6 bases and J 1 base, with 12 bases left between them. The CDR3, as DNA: TGTGCCAGCAGACTACCTGGAGGGAACACTGAAGCTTTCTTT. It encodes CASRLPGGNTEAFF.

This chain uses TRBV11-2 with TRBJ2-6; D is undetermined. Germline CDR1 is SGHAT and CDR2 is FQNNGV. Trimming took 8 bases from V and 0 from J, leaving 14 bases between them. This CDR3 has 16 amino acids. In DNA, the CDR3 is TGTGCCAGCCTCCTTTCTAGGTTCTCTGGGGCCAACGTCCTGACTTTC. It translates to CASLLSRFSGANVLTF.

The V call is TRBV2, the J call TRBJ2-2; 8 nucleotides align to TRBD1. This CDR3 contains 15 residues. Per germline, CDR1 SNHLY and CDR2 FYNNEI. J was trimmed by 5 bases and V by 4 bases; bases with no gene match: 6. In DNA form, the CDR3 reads TGTGCCAGCAGTGCGGAGACAGGGGAAACCGGGGAGCTGTTTTTT. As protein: CASSAETGETGELFF.

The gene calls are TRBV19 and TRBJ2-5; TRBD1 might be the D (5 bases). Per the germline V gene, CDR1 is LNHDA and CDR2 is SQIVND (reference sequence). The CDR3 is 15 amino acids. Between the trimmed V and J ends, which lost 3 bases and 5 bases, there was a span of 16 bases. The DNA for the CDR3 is TGTGCCAGTAGTATCAGTGCGGTAGGGGCGGAGACCCAGTACTTC. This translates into CASSISAVGAETQYF.

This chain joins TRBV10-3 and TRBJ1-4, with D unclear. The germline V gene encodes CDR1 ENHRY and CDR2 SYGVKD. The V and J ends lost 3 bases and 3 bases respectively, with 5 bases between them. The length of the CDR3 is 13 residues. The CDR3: CAISDRSNEKLFF. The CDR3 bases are TGTGCCATCAGTGACAGGTCTAATGAAAAACTGTTTTTT.

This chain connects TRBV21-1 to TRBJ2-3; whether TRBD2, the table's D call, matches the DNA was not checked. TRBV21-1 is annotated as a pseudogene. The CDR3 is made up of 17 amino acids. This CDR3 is CASSIGRLGGRSDTQYF. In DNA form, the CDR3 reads TGTGCCAGCAGCATTGGTCGTTTGGGGGGACGATCAGATACGCAGTATTTT.

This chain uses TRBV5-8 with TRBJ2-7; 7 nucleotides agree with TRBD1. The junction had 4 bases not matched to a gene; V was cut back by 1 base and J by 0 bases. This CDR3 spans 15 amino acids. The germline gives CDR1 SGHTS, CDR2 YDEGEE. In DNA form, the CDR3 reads TGTGCCAGCAGCTTGTTGGGACAGACCTCCTACGAGCAGTACTTC. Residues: CASSLLGQTSYEQYF.

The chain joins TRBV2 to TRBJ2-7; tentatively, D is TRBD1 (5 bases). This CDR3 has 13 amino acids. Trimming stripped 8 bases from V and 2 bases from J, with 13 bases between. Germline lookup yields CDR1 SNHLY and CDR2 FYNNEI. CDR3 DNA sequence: TGTGCCAGCGGCAGGACAACTACCTACGAGCAGTACTTC. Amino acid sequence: CASGRTTTYEQYF.

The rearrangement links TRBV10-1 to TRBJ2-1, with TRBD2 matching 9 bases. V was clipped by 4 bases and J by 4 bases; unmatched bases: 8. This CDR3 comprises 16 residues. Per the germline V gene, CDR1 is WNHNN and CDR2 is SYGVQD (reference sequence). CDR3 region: CASSVSSGNLYNEQFF. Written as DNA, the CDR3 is TGCGCCAGCAGTGTTTCTAGCGGGAATCTTTACAATGAGCAGTTCTTC.

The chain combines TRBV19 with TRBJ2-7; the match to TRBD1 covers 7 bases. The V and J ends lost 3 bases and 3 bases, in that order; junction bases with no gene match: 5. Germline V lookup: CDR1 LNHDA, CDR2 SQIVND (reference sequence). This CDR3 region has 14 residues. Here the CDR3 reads CASSIGTESYEQYF. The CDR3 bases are TGTGCCAGTAGTATCGGGACAGAGAGCTACGAGCAGTACTTC.

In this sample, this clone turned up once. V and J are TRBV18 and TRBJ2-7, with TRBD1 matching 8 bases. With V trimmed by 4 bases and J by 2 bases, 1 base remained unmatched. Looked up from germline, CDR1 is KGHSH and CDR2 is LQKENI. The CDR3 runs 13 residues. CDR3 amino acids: CASSRDRTYEQYF. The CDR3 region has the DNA TGTGCCAGCTCACGGGACAGGACCTACGAGCAGTACTTC.

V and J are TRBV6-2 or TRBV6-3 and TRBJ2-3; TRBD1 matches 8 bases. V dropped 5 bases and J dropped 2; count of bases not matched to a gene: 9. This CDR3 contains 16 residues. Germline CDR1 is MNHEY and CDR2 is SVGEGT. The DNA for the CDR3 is TGTGCCAGCAGTACCGGGACAGGCCTTCTCACAGATACGCAGTATTTT. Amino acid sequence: CASSTGTGLLTDTQYF.